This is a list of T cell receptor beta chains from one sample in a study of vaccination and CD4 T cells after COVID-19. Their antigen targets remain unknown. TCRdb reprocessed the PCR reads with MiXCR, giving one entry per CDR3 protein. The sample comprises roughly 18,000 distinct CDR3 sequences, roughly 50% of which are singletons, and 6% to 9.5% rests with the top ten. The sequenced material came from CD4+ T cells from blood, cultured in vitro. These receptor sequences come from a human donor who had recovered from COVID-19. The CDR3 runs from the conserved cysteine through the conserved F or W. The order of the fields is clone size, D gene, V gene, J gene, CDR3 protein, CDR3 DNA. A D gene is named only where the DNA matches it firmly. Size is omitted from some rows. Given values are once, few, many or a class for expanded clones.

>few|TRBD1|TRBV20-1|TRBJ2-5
CSARDEGAGETQYF
TGCAGTGCTAGAGACGAGGGGGCGGGAGAGACCCAGTACTTC
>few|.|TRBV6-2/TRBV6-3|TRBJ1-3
CASSFGNTIYF
TGTGCCAGCAGTTTTGGAAACACCATATATTTT
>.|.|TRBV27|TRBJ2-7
CASRLKGANSYEQYF
TGTGCCAGCCGTCTAAAGGGTGCCAACTCCTACGAGCAGTACTTC
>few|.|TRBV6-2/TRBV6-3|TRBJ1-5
CASTDSLIQPQHF
TGTGCCAGCACGGACAGCTTAATTCAGCCCCAGCATTTT
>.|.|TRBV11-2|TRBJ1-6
CASSRRVWDSPLHF
TGTGCCAGCAGCCGCAGGGTATGGGATTCACCCCTCCACTTT
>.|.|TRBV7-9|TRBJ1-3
CASSLVARNTIYF
TGTGCCAGCAGCTTAGTCGCCCGAAACACCATATATTTT
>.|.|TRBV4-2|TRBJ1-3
CASSLDGPRQDTIYF
TGTGCCAGCAGCCTCGACGGACCCCGCCAGGACACCATATATTTT
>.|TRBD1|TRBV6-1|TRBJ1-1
CASARGQGLTEAFF
TGTGCCAGCGCTCGAGGACAGGGGCTAACTGAAGCTTTCTTT
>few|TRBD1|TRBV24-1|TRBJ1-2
CATSEGQAYGYTF
TGTGCCACCAGTGAAGGACAGGCTTATGGCTACACCTTC
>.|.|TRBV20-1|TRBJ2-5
CSALLASETQYF
TGCAGTGCCCTACTAGCATCTGAGACCCAGTACTTC
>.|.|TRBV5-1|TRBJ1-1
CASSWAGTRNTEAFF
TGCGCCAGCAGCTGGGCCGGGACACGGAACACTGAAGCTTTCTTT